The TCR beta chain described here comes from a study of pediatric ulcerative colitis. The CDR3 runs to 13 residues. V shed 4 bases and J shed 0 bases, with 6 bases lying between them. Germline loops: CDR1 SNHLY, CDR2 FYNNEI. Only a few counts were recorded for this clone. Sequencing was performed with immunoSEQ multiplex PCR; in TCRdb, only in-frame clones are kept and a portion is missing. The sample shows tens of thousands of clones, about 80% of them seen only once. Rectal tissue came from one to two pinch biopsies taken at colonoscopy. This TCR was sampled from a boy between 10 and 17 years old with moderate ulcerative colitis. What was sequenced was gut tissue. This chain joins TRBV2 and TRBJ1-1; D call uncertain. In DNA, the CDR3 is TGTGCCAGCAGTGCAGCTCTGAACACTGAAGCTTTCTTT. Protein product: CASSAALNTEAFF.